Shown below are 17 T cell receptor beta chains from a single sample sequenced in a study of PD-1 blockade in classical Hodgkin lymphoma. The time point was: cycle 4 day 1 (C4D1), after 5 to 7 weeks of nivolumab. Autologous stem cell transplantation was followed by relapse in every patient, and brentuximab vedotin exposure varied. Isolation of CD8+ T cells from thawed PBMCs used magnetic negative selection. Repertoires were generated with immunoSEQ multiplex PCR, while TCRdb's copy carries only in-frame clones and drops some. The data contain almost 15,000 clones, 89% of them singletons. The sequenced sample was CD8+ T cells from blood, obtained before the fourth cycle of nivolumab. The receptors here all came from a human donor with classical Hodgkin lymphoma.

The chain uses TRBV2 and TRBJ2-5; possibly TRBD1 for D (6 bases). V was shortened by 3 bases and J by 5 bases, with 16 bases between the two germline ends. CDR1 SNHLY and CDR2 FYNNEI come from the germline V gene. The length of the CDR3 is 15 residues. The CDR3 nucleotides are TGTGCCAGCAGTGATGGGCAGGGGTTGCGGGAGACCCAGTACTTC. Translating it yields CASSDGQGLRETQYF. The full variable domain, with the rest looked up from reference TRBV2 and TRBJ2-5, is EPEVTQTPSHQVTQMGQEVILRCVPISNHLYFYWYRQILGQKVEFLVSFYNNEISEKSEIFDDQFSVERPDGSNFTLKIRSTKLEDSAMYFCASSDGQGLRETQYFGPGTRLLVL.

The chain combines TRBV28 with TRBJ2-7; 7 bases are a match to TRBD1. Trimming took 5 bases from V and 6 from J; bases not matched to a gene: 10. The V gene's germline CDR1 is MDHEN and CDR2 SYDVKM. This CDR3 has 14 amino acids. CDR3 sequence (DNA): TGTGCCAGCAGTCCCCCGACAGGGTCCCGCGAGCAGTACTTC. Translation: CASSPPTGSREQYF.

This chain joins TRBV2 and TRBJ2-3; D possibly corresponds to TRBD2 (5 bases). V was shortened by 3 bases and J by 1 base, with 14 bases between the two germline ends. Germline V gene data show CDR1 as SNHLY and CDR2 as FYNNEI. This CDR3 contains 16 residues. The DNA of the CDR3 is TGTGCCAGCAGTGAGGCTGGCGGGCGGCGCACAGATACGCAGTATTTT. Translating gives CASSEAGGRRTDTQYF.

This clone was recorded once. Here the CDR3 DNA reads TGTGCCAGCAGTTCTACTGAAGCTTTCTTT. Translated: CASSSTEAFF. The chain is built from TRBV6-1 and TRBJ1-1; D gene ambiguous. The germline V gene has CDR1 MNHNS and CDR2 SASEGT. The ends were cut back, 5 bases at V and 5 bases at J, with 3 bases in the middle. The CDR3 extends over 10 amino acids.

The CDR3 here is CASSSLLSNEQFF. CDR3 sequence (DNA): TGTGCCAGCAGTTCCCTCCTGTCCAATGAGCAGTTCTTC. The genes are TRBV6-5 and TRBJ2-1, with no clear D. Germline V CDR1 and CDR2: MNHEY, SVGAGI. V shed 4 bases and J shed 6 bases, with 10 bases lying between them. The CDR3 covers 13 residues.

J is TRBJ2-3 and V is TRBV27, with 8 bases that match TRBD1. The germline CDR1 and CDR2 sequences are MNHEY and SMNVEV (reference sequence). V lost 6 bases, J lost 1 base, and 3 bases stayed unmatched. The CDR3 length is 14 residues. CDR3 residues: CASRTGAGTDTQYF. The CDR3 DNA follows: TGTGCCAGCAGGACAGGGGCCGGCACAGATACGCAGTATTTT.

The V and J genes are TRBV4-2 and TRBJ2-1; 10 bases align to TRBD2. V trimming: 4 bases; J trimming: 5 bases; junction bases outside the gene matches: 11. This CDR3 comprises 17 residues. CDR1 is LGHNA and CDR2 is YNFKEQ in the germline V gene. CDR3 in DNA: TGTGCCAGCAGCCTAGAAGCGGGACTAGCGAGGAACAATGAGCAGTTCTTC. Its translation: CASSLEAGLARNNEQFF.

The V and J genes are TRBV27 and TRBJ2-1; 7 nucleotides align to TRBD2. After removal of 5 bases from V and 4 bases from J, the junction contained 17 bases not matched to a gene. Germline V gene data show CDR1 as MNHEY and CDR2 as SMNVEV (reference sequence). The CDR3 sequence is 18 residues long. CDR3 in amino acids: CASSILAEGGPLYNEQFF. DNA of the CDR3: TGTGCCAGCAGTATATTAGCGGAGGGAGGGCCTTTGTACAATGAGCAGTTCTTC.

The chain carries TRBV21-1 and TRBJ2-1; TRBD2 is the table's D call and was not checked against the DNA. TRBV21-1 is deemed a pseudogene. There are 19 residues in the CDR3. CDR3 nucleotides: TGTGCCAGCAGCAAAGTGGAGGGGCTCGCGGGAGGGCCTATAGATGAGCAGTTCTTC. Translated, it gives CASSKVEGLAGGPIDEQFF.

This clone is judged medium-sized. This chain connects TRBV4-2 to TRBJ2-1; D is unresolved. Germline V lookup: CDR1 LGHNA, CDR2 YNFKEQ. The CDR3 runs 15 residues. Deletions cut 1 base from V and 0 bases from J, with 7 bases between. This CDR3 is CASSQGYDSYNEQFF. The CDR3 nucleotides read TGTGCCAGCAGCCAAGGCTATGACTCCTACAATGAGCAGTTCTTC.

The chain employs TRBV9 and TRBJ2-3; TRBD1 matches at 8 bases. The CDR3 runs to 17 residues. Unmatched junction bases numbered 9, after V lost 3 bases and J lost 0 bases. Per germline, CDR1 SGDLS and CDR2 YYNGEE. CDR3 DNA sequence: TGTGCCAGCAGCGCAACCTCCGGGACAGGTAGCACAGATACGCAGTATTTT. Translated: CASSATSGTGSTDTQYF.

V and J are TRBV28 and TRBJ2-7, with D perhaps matching TRBD1 or TRBD2 (6 bases each). The CDR3 is 13 amino acids. Germline V gene lookup returns CDR1 MDHEN and CDR2 SYDVKM. Trimming removed 3 bases from V and 4 bases from J, with 10 bases in between. The CDR3 DNA follows: TGTGCCAGCAGTTTGGGGGGCTCATACGAGCAGTACTTC. Its translation: CASSLGGSYEQYF.

The chain combines TRBV6-6 with TRBJ2-5, with D possibly matching TRBD1 (5 bases). This CDR3 has 15 amino acids. V lost 0 bases and J lost 2, with 10 bases in between. Germline V gene lookup returns CDR1 MNHNY and CDR2 SVGAGI (reference sequence). The CDR3: CASSYSYRPQETQYF. The CDR3 DNA reads TGTGCCAGCAGTTACTCGTACAGGCCACAAGAGACCCAGTACTTC.

The chain couples TRBV4-2 to TRBJ1-3; D is ambiguous. Trimming left V 1 base short and J 1 base short, with 11 bases between. Per germline, CDR1 LGHNA and CDR2 YNFKEQ. There are 16 residues in the CDR3. CDR3 residues: CASSQGIAGSGNTIYF. CDR3 nucleotides: TGTGCCAGCAGCCAAGGCATCGCGGGTTCTGGAAACACCATATATTTT.

This rearrangement joins TRBV15 to TRBJ2-1; 10 bases match TRBD2. This CDR3 contains 15 residues. Germline V gene lookup returns CDR1 LNHNV and CDR2 YYDKDF (reference sequence). The ends lost 2 bases at V and 9 bases at J; junction bases unmatched: 7. The CDR3 loop reads CATSRTAGGRFEQFF. The CDR3 DNA reads as TGTGCCACCAGCAGAACAGCGGGGGGGCGGTTTGAGCAGTTCTTC. Combining the CDR3 with reference TRBV15 and TRBJ2-1 gives the whole variable domain DAMVIQNPRYQVTQFGKPVTLSCSQTLNHNVMYWYQQKSSQAPKLLFHYYDKDFNNEADTPDNFQSRRPNTSFCFLDIRSPGLGDTAMYLCATSRTAGGRFEQFFGPGTRLTVL.

This chain joins TRBV10-3 and TRBJ2-1; weak D call: TRBD2 (6 bases). In germline, CDR1 is ENHRY, CDR2 SYGVKD. The V end lost 6 bases, the J end lost 6 bases, and 15 bases lay between the germline ends. This CDR3 spans 14 amino acids. CDR3 in amino acids: CAISLGEAGNEQFF. The CDR3 nucleotides read TGTGCCATCAGCTTGGGGGAGGCCGGCAATGAGCAGTTCTTC.

The V call is TRBV9, the J call TRBJ2-5; 9 bases are a match to TRBD1. V trimming: 3 bases; J trimming: 5 bases; junction bases outside the gene matches: 11. CDR3 length: 16 residues. CDR1 and CDR2 (germline): SGDLS, YYNGEE. The CDR3 loop is CASSDRGQALPETQYF. The CDR3 bases are TGTGCCAGCAGCGACAGGGGGCAGGCGCTACCGGAGACCCAGTACTTC.